Listed below are T cell receptor beta chains from one sample, sequenced in a study of cytomegalovirus exposure and HLA in healthy donors. Profiling relied on immunoSEQ multiplex PCR, and the TCRdb table lists in-frame clones only, not all of them. Among 35,000 to 50,000 clones listed, under 65% were seen once. The sequenced sample was PBMCs. The receptors come from a human donor in good health. The CDR3 runs from the conserved cysteine through the conserved F or W. Fields, in order: D gene, clone size, V gene, J gene, CDR3 protein, CDR3 DNA. D genes are given only for firm matches. For some rows the clone size is stated as once, few or many, or as a class when expanded; others skip it.

D: .
size: .
V: TRBV7-9
J: TRBJ1-5
CDR3: CASSPDRNQPQHF
DNA: TGTGCCAGCAGTCCAGACAGGAATCAGCCCCAGCATTTT

D: .
size: .
V: TRBV29-1
J: TRBJ2-1
CDR3: CSLRTDKAPSNEQFF
DNA: TGCAGCCTCCGGACAGACAAAGCCCCTAGCAATGAGCAGTTCTTC

D: TRBD1
size: few
V: TRBV14
J: TRBJ2-1
CDR3: CASSWKNRGLEQFF
DNA: TGTGCCAGCAGCTGGAAGAACAGGGGGCTTGAGCAGTTCTTC

D: TRBD1
size: .
V: TRBV19
J: TRBJ1-4
CDR3: CASRGTGTAEKLFF
DNA: TGTGCCAGTAGGGGGACAGGGACCGCTGAAAAACTGTTTTTT

D: .
size: .
V: TRBV18
J: TRBJ1-2
CDR3: CASSPLTEYGYTF
DNA: TGTGCCAGCTCACCGCTGACAGAGTATGGCTACACCTTC

D: .
size: .
V: TRBV29-1
J: TRBJ2-7
CDR3: CSVDTDSYEQYF
DNA: TGCAGCGTAGACACAGACAGTTACGAGCAGTACTTC

D: .
size: .
V: TRBV7-2
J: TRBJ2-1
CDR3: CASSLRRGSYNEQFF
DNA: TGTGCCAGCAGCCTCCGTCGGGGATCCTACAATGAGCAGTTCTTC

D: TRBD1
size: .
V: TRBV28
J: TRBJ2-7
CDR3: CASRAGGPASAYEQYF
DNA: TGTGCCAGCCGCGCAGGGGGTCCCGCGTCGGCCTACGAGCAGTACTTC

D: TRBD1
size: .
V: TRBV4-3
J: TRBJ2-3
CDR3: CASSLGTDSTDTQYF
DNA: TGCGCCAGCAGCCTCGGGACAGACAGCACAGATACGCAGTATTTT

D: TRBD2
size: .
V: TRBV15
J: TRBJ2-7
CDR3: CATSRGETSGVLEQYF
DNA: TGTGCCACCAGCAGAGGGGAGACTAGCGGGGTCTTGGAGCAGTACTTC

D: TRBD2
size: .
V: TRBV12-5
J: TRBJ2-3
CDR3: CASGLSLAGDGTDTQYF
DNA: TGTGCTAGTGGTTTGTCCCTAGCGGGGGACGGCACAGATACGCAGTATTTT

D: TRBD1
size: few
V: TRBV28
J: TRBJ2-5
CDR3: CASSFLGQGKETQYF
DNA: TGTGCCAGCAGTTTTTTAGGACAGGGAAAAGAGACCCAGTACTTC

D: TRBD1
size: once
V: TRBV7-2
J: TRBJ1-5
CDR3: CASSLWTGYDQPQHF
DNA: TGTGCCAGCAGCCTTTGGACAGGGTATGACCAGCCCCAGCATTTT

D: TRBD1
size: few
V: TRBV7-9
J: TRBJ2-1
CDR3: CASSRTEGAEQFF
DNA: TGTGCCAGCAGCCGGACCGAGGGGGCTGAGCAGTTCTTC

D: .
size: .
V: TRBV13
J: TRBJ1-2
CDR3: CASSLRQANYGYTF
DNA: TGTGCCAGCAGCTTAAGGCAGGCTAACTATGGCTACACCTTC

D: .
size: .
V: TRBV5-1
J: TRBJ2-1
CDR3: CASSLAVTIGSYEQFF
DNA: TGCGCCAGCAGCTTGGCCGTGACTATAGGCAGCTATGAGCAGTTCTTC

D: TRBD2
size: .
V: TRBV4-1
J: TRBJ2-1
CDR3: CASSQGLAPYNEQFF
DNA: TGCGCCAGCAGCCAAGGACTAGCCCCCTACAATGAGCAGTTCTTC

D: .
size: once
V: TRBV18
J: TRBJ2-3
CDR3: CASSPPGVGTDTQYF
DNA: TGTGCCAGCTCACCACCCGGGGTGGGAACGGATACGCAGTATTTT

D: .
size: .
V: TRBV7-3
J: TRBJ1-4
CDR3: CASSNGQSLFF
DNA: TGTGCCAGCAGCAACGGACAATCGCTGTTTTTT

D: TRBD1
size: .
V: TRBV4-3
J: TRBJ2-7
CDR3: CASSGRTGYEQYF
DNA: TGCGCCAGCAGCGGGCGGACAGGGTACGAGCAGTACTTC

D: TRBD2
size: few
V: TRBV18
J: TRBJ2-7
CDR3: CASSPRLAGGGEQYF
DNA: TGTGCCAGCTCACCCCGACTAGCGGGGGGTGGTGAGCAGTACTTC

D: TRBD1
size: .
V: TRBV5-1
J: TRBJ2-7
CDR3: CASSSSPGTGKTEQYF
DNA: TGCGCCAGCAGCTCCTCCCCCGGGACAGGGAAGACAGAGCAGTACTTC

D: TRBD1
size: .
V: TRBV6-6
J: TRBJ1-6
CDR3: CASSLGQGNNSPLHF
DNA: TGTGCCAGCAGCCTCGGACAGGGCAATAATTCACCCCTCCACTTT

D: .
size: .
V: TRBV6-1
J: TRBJ1-2
CDR3: CASSLGAGYTF
DNA: TGTGCCAGCAGTCTGGGGGCTGGCTACACCTTC

D: .
size: .
V: TRBV5-1
J: TRBJ2-7
CDR3: CASSVASDSYEQYF
DNA: TGCGCCAGCAGCGTAGCCAGTGACAGCTACGAGCAGTACTTC

D: .
size: .
V: TRBV5-6
J: TRBJ1-2
CDR3: CASSPAPRQGYTF
DNA: TGTGCCAGCAGCCCCGCCCCTCGACAGGGCTACACCTTC

D: TRBD2
size: .
V: TRBV7-2
J: TRBJ2-7
CDR3: CASSLEASSGGPPQYF
DNA: TGTGCCAGCAGCTTAGAAGCTTCTAGCGGGGGCCCCCCGCAGTACTTC

D: .
size: few
V: TRBV5-1
J: TRBJ1-2
CDR3: CASSLVAGNYGYTF
DNA: TGCGCCAGCAGCTTGGTCGCAGGCAACTATGGCTACACCTTC

D: TRBD2
size: few
V: TRBV4-2
J: TRBJ2-7
CDR3: CASSQEIVLAGEQYF
DNA: TGTGCCAGCAGCCAAGAGATTGTACTAGCGGGCGAGCAGTACTTC

D: .
size: .
V: TRBV30
J: TRBJ1-3
CDR3: CAWNRPGGNTIYF
DNA: TGTGCCTGGAATCGGCCGGGGGGAAACACCATATATTTT

D: TRBD1
size: .
V: TRBV5-1
J: TRBJ2-7
CDR3: CASYRDSYEQYF
DNA: TGCGCCAGCTACCGGGACAGCTACGAGCAGTACTTC

D: .
size: .
V: TRBV4-1
J: TRBJ2-5
CDR3: CASSQEWGARETQYF
DNA: TGCGCCAGCAGCCAAGAATGGGGAGCACGGGAGACCCAGTACTTC

D: TRBD2
size: few
V: TRBV28
J: TRBJ2-7
CDR3: CASSFLLAGGEQYF
DNA: TGTGCCAGCAGTTTTCTACTAGCGGGTGGGGAGCAGTACTTC

D: TRBD2
size: .
V: TRBV5-4
J: TRBJ2-3
CDR3: CASSFPSGGSTDTQYF
DNA: TGTGCCAGCAGCTTCCCAAGCGGGGGGTCCACAGATACGCAGTATTTT

D: TRBD1
size: .
V: TRBV12-5
J: TRBJ2-1
CDR3: CASGGTGGFNEQFF
DNA: TGTGCTAGTGGCGGGACAGGGGGCTTCAATGAGCAGTTCTTC

D: .
size: .
V: TRBV27
J: TRBJ2-7
CDR3: CASSRRGWADEQYF
DNA: TGTGCCAGCAGCCGCAGGGGATGGGCGGACGAGCAGTACTTC

D: TRBD1
size: .
V: TRBV6-5
J: TRBJ1-6
CDR3: CASKYRGYNSPLHF
DNA: TGTGCCAGCAAGTACAGGGGCTATAATTCACCCCTCCACTTT